These T cell receptor beta chains were read from a single sample in a study of blood T cell repertoires in COVID-19. TCRdb's table, derived via immunoSEQ multiplex PCR, lists solely in-frame clones and lacks some. The sample has hundreds of thousands of clones, about 89% seen once. The specimen was peripheral blood. The receptors here all came from a woman aged 45-59 years who had recovered from COVID-19. Both conserved end residues are part of each CDR3. A D gene is named only where the DNA matches it firmly. The size entry is marked missing in some rows and otherwise reads once, few, many or a size class.

>NA|TRBJ2-2|TRBV7-6|NA
CASSLGQNTGELFF
TGTGCCAGCAGCCTGGGACAGAACACCGGGGAGCTGTTTTTT
>NA|TRBJ2-1|TRBV6-2/TRBV6-3|TRBD2
CASSPGTSFLFF
TGTGCCAGCAGTCCCGGGACTAGTTTTCTGTTCTTC
>NA|TRBJ2-2|TRBV5-1|NA
CASSPYTGELFF
TGCGCCAGCAGCCCCTACACCGGGGAGCTGTTTTTT
>few|TRBJ2-3|TRBV12-3/TRBV12-4|NA
CASSLATGDSKYF
TGTGCCAGCAGTTTGGCGACGGGGGATTCGAAGTATTTT
>NA|TRBJ2-1|TRBV7-2|NA
CASSLAHDGRQFF
TGTGCCAGCAGCTTAGCGCATGACGGGAGGCAGTTCTTC
>few|TRBJ1-2|TRBV7-9|TRBD1
CASSTGQGLSRGYTF
TGTGCCAGCAGCACGGGACAGGGTTTATCTCGTGGCTACACCTTC
>NA|TRBJ2-7|TRBV24-1|TRBD2
CATSDFRLADSSYEQYF
TGTGCCACCAGTGATTTTAGGCTAGCGGATAGCTCCTACGAGCAGTACTTC
>NA|TRBJ2-7|TRBV7-9|NA
CASSIGGYEQYF
TGTGCCAGCAGCATCGGGGGTTACGAGCAGTACTTC
>NA|TRBJ2-5|TRBV9|NA
CASGLGRETQYF
TGTGCCAGCGGACTGGGCCGGGAGACCCAGTACTTC
>NA|TRBJ1-2|TRBV25-1|NA
CASSALGALYGYTF
TGTGCCAGCAGTGCGTTAGGGGCCCTCTATGGCTACACCTTC
>NA|TRBJ2-2|TRBV6-5|TRBD1
CASSPGQYTGELFF
TGTGCCAGCAGCCCGGGACAGTACACCGGGGAGCTGTTTTTT
>NA|TRBJ1-2|TRBV6-6|NA
CAIPGGDYGYTF
TGTGCCATCCCTGGAGGGGACTATGGCTACACCTTC
>NA|TRBJ2-2|TRBV15|NA
CATSIGQRYTGELFF
TGTGCCACCAGCATAGGACAGAGGTACACCGGGGAGCTGTTTTTT
>NA|TRBJ1-5|TRBV7-9|NA
CASSYTGSEGGQPQHF
TGTGCCAGCAGCTATACAGGGAGCGAAGGAGGTCAGCCCCAGCATTTT
>few|TRBJ2-7|TRBV21-1|NA
CASSNCTGVQVQTAYEQYF
TGTGCCAGCAGCAACTGCACGGGGGTACAGGTCCAAACCGCCTACGAGCAGTACTTC
>once|TRBJ2-3|TRBV27|TRBD1
CASSVQGTDTQYF
TGTGCCAGCAGTGTACAGGGGACAGATACGCAGTATTTT
>once|TRBJ1-5|TRBV6-6|TRBD1
CASSRDRENQPQHF
TGTGCCAGCAGCCGCGACAGGGAAAATCAGCCCCAGCATTTT
>NA|TRBJ2-7|TRBV5-1|TRBD1
CASSLAPAGGGYEQYF
TGCGCCAGCAGCTTGGCCCCGGCAGGGGGCGGCTACGAGCAGTACTTC
>NA|TRBJ1-2|TRBV7-8|NA
CASSLFTEHGYTF
TGTGCCAGCAGCTTATTTACGGAGCATGGCTACACCTTC
>NA|TRBJ2-2|TRBV2|NA
CASGGLKGGELFF
TGTGCCAGCGGAGGGCTTAAGGGCGGGGAGCTGTTTTTT
>NA|TRBJ2-3|TRBV9|NA
CASSVRGPDTQYF
TGTGCCAGCAGCGTTCGGGGTCCAGATACGCAGTATTTT
>NA|TRBJ1-2|TRBV28|NA
CASSLAGDLGYTF
TGTGCCAGCAGTTTGGCGGGGGATCTTGGCTACACCTTC
>NA|TRBJ1-2|TRBV24-1|NA
CATSDFTGGVYGYTF
TGTGCCACCAGTGATTTTACGGGGGGGGTCTATGGCTACACCTTC
>NA|TRBJ1-4|TRBV5-4|TRBD1
CASSARQGSNEKLFF
TGTGCCAGCAGCGCACGACAGGGAAGTAATGAAAAACTGTTTTTT
>NA|TRBJ1-2|TRBV5-1|NA
CASNNPRSNYGYTF
TGCGCCAGCAACAACCCCAGGTCTAACTATGGCTACACCTTC
>once|TRBJ1-4|TRBV12-3/TRBV12-4|NA
CASRGDNEKLFF
TGCGCCAGCCGCGGGGATAATGAAAAACTGTTTTTT
>NA|TRBJ1-1|TRBV12-3/TRBV12-4|NA
CASITQPYFEAFF
TGTGCCAGCATCACACAGCCTTATTTTGAAGCTTTCTTT
>once|TRBJ2-1|TRBV3-1/TRBV3-2|NA
CASSQELVSRNEQFF
TGTGCCAGCAGCCAAGAGCTCGTATCGCGCAATGAGCAGTTCTTC
>NA|TRBJ2-7|TRBV7-9|TRBD1
CASGQGSSGYEQYF
TGTGCCAGCGGACAGGGCTCCTCCGGGTACGAGCAGTACTTC
>NA|TRBJ1-4|TRBV3-1/TRBV3-2|NA
CASSQNPAANEKLFF
TGTGCCAGCAGCCAGAACCCAGCGGCTAATGAAAAACTGTTTTTT
>many|TRBJ1-1|TRBV10-3|NA
CAISESEDTEAFF
TGTGCCATCAGTGAGTCTGAGGACACTGAAGCTTTCTTT
>NA|TRBJ1-5|TRBV6-2/TRBV6-3|TRBD1
CASSYRQGGNQPQHF
TGTGCCAGCAGTTATAGACAGGGGGGCAATCAGCCCCAGCATTTT
>NA|TRBJ1-3|TRBV10-3|TRBD1
CAISEGTGAGNTIYF
TGTGCCATCAGTGAGGGGACAGGGGCTGGAAACACCATATATTTT
>NA|TRBJ1-5|TRBV28|NA
CASSFKGVYSNQPQHF
TGTGCCAGCAGTTTTAAGGGAGTTTATAGCAATCAGCCCCAGCATTTT
>once|TRBJ2-7|TRBV5-5|NA
CASSLALGGSYEQYF
TGTGCCAGCAGCTTGGCCCTGGGGGGCTCCTACGAGCAGTACTTC
>NA|TRBJ2-3|TRBV4-1|TRBD2
CASSQDRAGGPTDTQYF
TGCGCCAGCAGCCAAGATCGAGCGGGGGGGCCCACAGATACGCAGTATTTT
>NA|TRBJ2-7|TRBV28|NA
CASSLPPGPYEQYF
TGTGCCAGCAGTTTACCCCCGGGTCCCTACGAGCAGTACTTC
>NA|TRBJ2-5|TRBV12-3/TRBV12-4|NA
CASSLGQKETQYF
TGTGCCAGCAGTCTAGGACAGAAAGAGACCCAGTACTTC
>NA|TRBJ1-1|TRBV19|NA
CASSIRQGRSTEAFF
TGTGCCAGTAGTATTCGGCAGGGAAGGAGCACTGAAGCTTTCTTT
>NA|TRBJ2-3|TRBV7-8|NA
CASSPPVDTQYF
TGTGCCAGCAGCCCGCCAGTAGATACGCAGTATTTT
>NA|TRBJ2-3|TRBV7-2|TRBD1
CASSLVGTGPDTQYF
TGTGCCAGCAGCTTAGTTGGGACAGGACCTGATACGCAGTATTTT
>NA|TRBJ1-2|TRBV6-5|NA
CASREDRLNYGYTF
TGTGCCAGCAGGGAGGACAGATTAAACTATGGCTACACCTTC
>NA|TRBJ1-5|TRBV29-1|TRBD1
CSVTVTGTGVNQPQHF
TGCAGCGTTACGGTAACCGGGACAGGGGTCAATCAGCCCCAGCATTTT
>NA|TRBJ2-4|TRBV5-4|NA
CASSITGTVAKNIQYF
TGTGCCAGCAGCATAACAGGGACGGTAGCCAAAAACATTCAGTACTTC
>few|TRBJ1-6|TRBV7-3|TRBD1
CASSLMGQGNSPLHF
TGTGCCAGCAGCTTAATGGGACAGGGAAATTCACCCCTCCACTTT
>NA|TRBJ2-6|TRBV7-2|NA
CASSLGTTGANVLTF
TGTGCCAGCAGCTTAGGGACAACTGGGGCCAACGTCCTGACTTTC
>NA|TRBJ1-1|TRBV20-1|NA
CSASSSTEAFF
TGCAGTGCTAGTTCGTCCACTGAAGCTTTCTTT
>NA|TRBJ2-2|TRBV2|NA
CASTPQRNTGELFF
TGTGCCAGCACTCCCCAGCGGAACACCGGGGAGCTGTTTTTT
>NA|TRBJ2-5|TRBV28|NA
CASSPPLQETQYF
TGTGCCAGCAGTCCCCCCCTCCAAGAGACCCAGTACTTC
>NA|TRBJ2-7|TRBV7-4|NA
CASSLLRQPSSYEQYF
TGTGCCAGCAGCCTTCTGAGACAGCCCAGCTCCTACGAGCAGTACTTC
>NA|TRBJ1-1|TRBV7-8|NA
CASSLELPREAFF
TGTGCCAGCAGCTTAGAACTCCCCCGTGAAGCTTTCTTT
>NA|TRBJ1-4|TRBV28|TRBD1
CASSSRDRGIPNEKLFF
TGTGCCAGCAGTTCCCGGGACAGGGGGATCCCGAATGAAAAACTGTTTTTT
>NA|TRBJ2-1|TRBV7-9|TRBD2
CASSKTSGGNNEQFF
TGTGCCAGCAGCAAGACTAGCGGGGGGAATAATGAGCAGTTCTTC
>NA|TRBJ1-4|TRBV14|NA
CASSQVREKLFF
TGTGCCAGCAGCCAAGTTCGTGAAAAACTGTTTTTT